This passage covers 8 T cell receptor beta chains from one sample sequenced in a study of cytomegalovirus exposure and HLA in healthy donors. It was with 60 Vbeta and 13 Jbeta primers that the PCR ran. Using immunoSEQ multiplex PCR, the repertoire was profiled, and TCRdb retains in-frame clones only, with some absent. Altogether approximately 160,000 clones are present, about 65% being singletons, with the ten largest covering 4.5%. Sample: PBMCs. Source of these receptors: a young woman in good health and CMV-seropositive.

The table lists this clone with a count of one. The J gene is TRBJ2-7, the V gene TRBV27, with D unclear. This CDR3 region has 13 residues. Germline V CDR1 and CDR2: MNHEY, SMNVEV (reference sequence). Trimming stripped 3 bases from V and 4 bases from J, with 10 bases between. The CDR3 here is CASSFLDSYEQYF. The CDR3 DNA sequence: TGTGCCAGCAGTTTTCTAGACTCGTACGAGCAGTACTTC.

The rearrangement links TRBV7-6 to TRBJ1-1, with D perhaps TRBD1 (5 bases). With 9 bases removed from V and 3 bases from J, the gap between germline ends came to 14 bases. The CDR3 totals 13 residues. From germline, CDR1 is SGHVS and CDR2 FNYEAQ. This chain's CDR3 is CASALGQDTEAFF. The CDR3 DNA reads TGTGCCAGTGCCTTGGGGCAGGACACTGAAGCTTTCTTT. Supplemented by reference TRBV7-6 and TRBJ1-1, the full variable domain reads GAGVSQSPRYKVTKRGQDVALRCDPISGHVSLYWYRQALGQGPEFLTYFNYEAQQDKSGLPNDRFSAERPEGSISTLTIQRTEQRDSAMYRCASALGQDTEAFFGQGTRLTVV.

This clone was seen a handful of times. The rearrangement links TRBV7-2 to TRBJ1-2; D not certain. This CDR3 is built from 15 residues. Germline CDR1 reads SGHTA; CDR2 reads FQGNSA. V lost 1 base and J lost 3, with 12 bases in between. CDR3 DNA: TGTGCCAGCAGCTTAGTAGGAGGAGTTGACTATGGCTACACCTTC. Translating gives CASSLVGGVDYGYTF.

V is TRBV5-1 and J is TRBJ2-2; D gene ambiguous. Per the germline V gene, CDR1 is SGHRS and CDR2 is YFSETQ. The CDR3 loop spans 17 amino acids. The V and J ends lost 1 base and 1 base respectively, with 14 bases between them. CDR3 sequence: CASSLFELRRNTGELFF. The CDR3 DNA reads TGCGCCAGCAGCTTGTTTGAGTTACGGAGGAACACCGGGGAGCTGTTTTTT.

The chain joins TRBV5-1 to TRBJ1-4; 11 bases align to TRBD1. This CDR3 is built from 15 residues. Per germline, CDR1 SGHRS and CDR2 YFSETQ. J lost 7 bases, V lost 0 bases, and 2 bases had no gene match. The CDR3 loop is CASSLVGTGGEKLFF. The CDR3 DNA reads as TGCGCCAGCAGCTTGGTGGGGACAGGGGGTGAAAAACTGTTTTTT.

The chain employs TRBV2 and TRBJ2-1, with TRBD1 matching 11 bases. CDR1 is SNHLY and CDR2 is FYNNEI in the germline V gene. The V gene end was trimmed by 5 bases and the J gene end by 7 bases; junction bases not matched to a gene: 7. This CDR3 spans 15 amino acids. The CDR3 DNA sequence: TGTGCCAGCAGTCGACGGGACAGGGGGTGGAATGAGCAGTTCTTC. This translates into CASSRRDRGWNEQFF.

The CDR3 DNA reads TGTGCCAGCAGCTACGGACTAGCGCTCAATGAGCAGTTCTTC. This sequence encodes CASSYGLALNEQFF. V and J are TRBV13 and TRBJ2-1, with 9 nucleotides matching TRBD2. CDR3 length: 14 amino acids. Germline CDR1 PRHDT, CDR2 FYEKMQ (reference sequence). V dropped 4 bases and J dropped 6; count of bases not matched to a gene: 4.

The rearrangement joins TRBV9 to TRBJ2-7; 12 bases match TRBD1. Germline V lookup: CDR1 SGDLS, CDR2 YYNGEE. This CDR3 is built from 15 residues. V lost 0 bases, J lost 5 bases, and 3 bases stayed unmatched. The CDR3 loop reads CASSVGGTGGHEQYF. Here the CDR3 DNA reads TGTGCCAGCAGCGTAGGAGGGACAGGGGGCCACGAGCAGTACTTC.